Presented here are 7 T cell receptor beta chains from one specimen sequenced in a study of CD8 T cells in ankylosing spondylitis. TCRdb processed the 5' RACE reads anew with MiXCR; each CDR3 protein has one entry. Among approximately 140,000 distinct CDR3 sequences listed, about a tenth were seen once. The sample consisted of blood, either unsorted or a sorted T cell fraction (not recorded which). The receptors were gathered from a male donor with ankylosing spondylitis or in good health (not recorded which).

The CDR3 spells CATSDKGRGYGYTF. In DNA, the CDR3 is TGTGCCACCAGTGATAAGGGGCGCGGGTATGGCTACACCTTC. The V gene is TRBV24-1, the J gene TRBJ1-2; possibly TRBD1 for D (5 bases). V was cut by 3 bases and J by 5 bases, with 12 bases left in between. CDR3 length equals 14 residues. The germline V gene encodes CDR1 KGHDR and CDR2 SFDVKD.

This clonotype was found many times. The rearrangement links TRBV21-1 to TRBJ2-7; TRBD2, as called in the table, went unchecked against the DNA. TRBV21-1 is listed as a pseudogene. The CDR3 loop spans 15 amino acids. The CDR3 sequence: CASSKTSGRAIEQYF. CDR3 bases: TGTGCCAGCAGCAAGACTAGCGGGAGGGCGATCGAGCAGTACTTC.

This clonotype has only a few counts. The chain couples TRBV2 to TRBJ2-3, with D perhaps assigned TRBD1 or TRBD2 (5 bases each). CDR1 SNHLY and CDR2 FYNNEI come from the germline V gene. With 10 bases removed from V and 0 bases from J, the gap between germline ends came to 23 bases. The CDR3 is 17 amino acids. The CDR3 nucleotides read TGTGCCACCCGAACAGGACTTCTGTTAACTAGCACAGATACGCAGTATTTT. Amino acid sequence: CATRTGLLLTSTDTQYF.

This clonotype has a count of ten or more. This sequence joins TRBV7-9 and TRBJ2-1; D possibly corresponds to TRBD2 (5 bases). The CDR3 is 14 amino acids. From germline, CDR1 is SEHNR and CDR2 FQNEAQ (reference sequence). The V and J ends lost 5 bases and 7 bases respectively, with 15 bases between them. The CDR3 DNA reads TGTGCCAGCAGCCAGAGGGTTCTATGGAATGAGCAGTTCTTC. Protein sequence: CASSQRVLWNEQFF.

The chain has TRBV29-1 and TRBJ2-1, with TRBD1 identical over 11 bases. The CDR3 is 14 residues long. V lost 1 base to trimming and J lost 6 bases; unmatched junction nucleotides: 2. Per germline, CDR1 SQVTM and CDR2 ANQGSEA. The CDR3 region is CSVEGGTGGNEQFF. The CDR3 DNA reads as TGCAGCGTTGAAGGCGGGACAGGGGGCAATGAGCAGTTCTTC.

This clonotype was counted ten times or more. The chain joins TRBV29-1 to TRBJ2-1, with a tentative D call TRBD2 (5 bases). The ends were cut back, 7 bases at V and 10 bases at J, with 11 bases in the middle. Germline V lookup: CDR1 SQVTM, CDR2 ANQGSEA. CDR3 length equals 10 residues. The chain's CDR3 is CSATRDEQFF. The CDR3 nucleotides read TGCAGCGCCACTAGAGACGAGCAGTTCTTC.

There are many counts of this clonotype. Its ends do not fully match the called genes, so a read error is possible. This sequence joins TRBV6-2 or TRBV6-3 and TRBJ2-2, with 12 bases that match TRBD2. The CDR3 has 15 amino acids. Germline V lookup: CDR1 MNHEY, CDR2 SVGEGT. The DNA of the CDR3 is TGTGCCAGCAGCCCAACTAGCGGGAGGACCGGGGACCTGTTTTTT. It is translated as CASSPTSGRTGDLFF.